Shown below are 10 T cell receptor beta chains from a single sample sequenced in a study of blood T cell repertoires in COVID-19. Profiled with immunoSEQ multiplex PCR; TCRdb holds only in-frame clones, not every one. Seen here are roughly 150,000 clones, about 91% observed once, and the top ten hold around a quarter. Sequenced: peripheral blood. Receptors were obtained from a human donor in a cohort sampled during active COVID-19.

The CDR3 reads CASSSRDQPQHF. The DNA of the CDR3 is TGTGCCAGCAGCTCCAGGGATCAGCCCCAGCATTTT. The rearrangement uses TRBV7-2 and TRBJ1-5; the D gene is possibly TRBD1 (5 bases). From germline, CDR1 is SGHTA and CDR2 FQGNSA. Trimming removed 4 bases from V and 5 bases from J, with 6 bases in between. The CDR3 contains 12 residues.

The rearrangement uses TRBV4-1 and TRBJ2-5; 7 nucleotides match TRBD1. The CDR3 is made up of 17 amino acids. The V segment lost 1 base and the J segment 5 bases; nucleotides outside the gene matches: 13. The germline V gene has CDR1 MGHRA and CDR2 YSYEKL. CDR3 sequence (DNA): TGCGCCAGCAGCCAAGGGTCCGGTCAGGGGGTTAGGGAGACCCAGTACTTC. Its translation: CASSQGSGQGVRETQYF.

The genes are TRBV18 and TRBJ2-7, with D maybe TRBD1 (5 bases). The germline V gene encodes CDR1 KGHSH and CDR2 LQKENI. V lost 3 bases and J 5 bases, leaving 14 bases between the germline ends. This CDR3 has 14 residues. The CDR3 region is CASSPPGNTDEQYF. In DNA, the CDR3 is TGTGCCAGCTCACCCCCAGGGAATACAGACGAGCAGTACTTC.

This clone was seen a few times. This chain links TRBV20-1 with TRBJ2-3; D is unclear. From germline, CDR1 is DFQATT and CDR2 SNEGSKA (reference sequence). The CDR3 extends over 10 amino acids. Deletions cut 6 bases from V and 6 bases from J, with 7 bases between. CDR3 amino acids: CSALGDTQYF. In DNA form, the CDR3 reads TGCAGTGCCCTCGGGGATACGCAGTATTTT.

This clone was detected once. The chain joins TRBV15 to TRBJ1-5; D possibly corresponds to TRBD1 (6 bases). Germline V gene sequence: CDR1 LNHNV, CDR2 YYDKDF (reference sequence). This CDR3 has 16 amino acids. Trimming took 3 bases from V and 1 from J, leaving 13 bases between them. This CDR3 reads CATSRVGQRSNQPQHF. The CDR3 region has the DNA TGTGCCACCAGCAGGGTAGGACAGAGAAGCAATCAGCCCCAGCATTTT.

The chain has TRBV6-1 and TRBJ1-2; possible D gene TRBD1, 6 bases. The germline V gene has CDR1 MNHNS and CDR2 SASEGT. The length of the CDR3 is 13 residues. V was clipped by 0 bases and J by 8 bases, with 10 bases between them. CDR3 nucleotide sequence: TGTGCCAGCAGTGAAGCGGGGGCTCGGGGCTACACCTTC. This encodes CASSEAGARGYTF.

The chain employs TRBV7-2 and TRBJ1-5, with 10 nucleotides matching TRBD1. The CDR3 is made up of 15 amino acids. Trimming at V came to 5 bases and at J to 6 bases, leaving 7 bases not matched to a gene. CDR1 and CDR2 (germline): SGHTA, FQGNSA. The CDR3 protein is CASSLDRGLIQPQHF. The CDR3 nucleotides read TGTGCCAGCAGCCTCGACAGGGGGCTCATTCAGCCCCAGCATTTT.

About this clone itself: The sample contains more than one DNA sequence encoding this CDR3. The chain employs TRBV11-2 and TRBJ1-1; D is perhaps TRBD1 (5 bases). Germline loops: CDR1 SGHAT, CDR2 FQNNGV. This CDR3 region has 14 residues. Trimming shortened V by 1 base and J by 1 base, and 7 bases separated the two germline ends. In DNA form, the CDR3 reads TGTGCCAGCAGCTTAGTGGGGGGGAACACTGAAGCTTTCTTT. It specifies CASSLVGGNTEAFF.

A few counts support this clone. The chain links TRBV5-1 to TRBJ1-3; 9 bases line up with TRBD1. With 0 bases clipped from V and 0 bases from J, the junction kept 1 base outside the gene matches. Germline-derived CDR1 and CDR2 are SGHRS and YFSETQ. The CDR3 covers 16 residues. The DNA for the CDR3 is TGCGCCAGCAGCTTGGCGACAGGGGGCTCTGGAAACACCATATATTTT. This encodes CASSLATGGSGNTIYF.

This chain links TRBV7-9 with TRBJ1-2, with D possibly being TRBD1 (5 bases). The CDR3 totals 16 residues. The germline gives CDR1 SEHNR, CDR2 FQNEAQ (reference sequence). The ends were cut back, 3 bases at V and 5 bases at J, with 19 bases in the middle. The CDR3 reads CASSFGQGGRRYGYTF. CDR3 DNA sequence: TGTGCCAGCAGCTTCGGCCAGGGAGGGAGGAGGTATGGCTACACCTTC.